Listed below are T cell receptor beta chains from one sample, sequenced in a study of human T cells and chemical hapten exposure. One entry per CDR3 protein, called by TCRdb with MiXCR from the RACE reads. In the table there are roughly 120,000 distinct CDR3 sequences, 12% of which are singletons. The source was whole blood, collected in connection with sensitization to the hapten diphenylcyclopropenone (DPC). The receptor source for this set is a woman between 45 and 60 years old with alopecia areata. Some clones in this sample may be carry-over from other donors' samples. The CDR3 runs from the conserved cysteine through the conserved F or W. The D gene is left open where the match is weak. Expanded clones get a size class; other rows say once, few or many, or leave the size out.

TRBJ2-7 TRBD2 many TRBV7-2 CASSFSGSSPYEQYF TGTGCCAGCAGCTTCAGCGGGAGCAGTCCCTACGAGCAGTACTTC
TRBJ2-1 TRBD2 many TRBV7-2 CASSFRNLAANEQFF TGTGCCAGCAGCTTTCGGAACCTAGCGGCCAATGAGCAGTTCTTC
TRBJ2-2 TRBD1 many TRBV6-2/TRBV6-3 CASSYHGPGQGAGELFF TGTGCCAGCAGTTACCACGGCCCCGGGCAGGGGGCCGGGGAGCTGTTTTTT
TRBJ1-2 - - TRBV29-1 CSVAVERGGLTNYGYTF TGCAGCGTTGCGGTTGAGAGGGGGGGCCTCACTAACTATGGCTACACCTTC
TRBJ2-7 TRBD2 - TRBV10-3 CAISPSGRADYEQYF TGTGCCATCAGTCCAAGCGGGAGGGCGGACTACGAGCAGTACTTC
TRBJ2-1 - many TRBV7-9 CASSLGPGNEQFF TGTGCCAGCAGCTTAGGGCCCGGGAATGAGCAGTTCTTC
TRBJ2-3 - - TRBV6-5 CASSFQGTTDTQYF TGTGCCAGCAGTTTCCAGGGAACTACAGATACGCAGTATTTT
TRBJ2-1 - few TRBV4-3 CASSPIQGSQQFF TGCGCCAGCAGCCCTATCCAAGGTTCTCAGCAGTTCTTC
TRBJ2-3 TRBD1 many TRBV6-2/TRBV6-3 CASSLGQGGQYF TGTGCCAGCAGTCTGGGACAGGGGGGGCAGTATTTT
TRBJ1-1 TRBD1 few TRBV12-3/TRBV12-4 CASTPGQVRVTEAFF TGTGCCAGCACCCCTGGACAGGTCCGGGTCACTGAAGCTTTCTTT
TRBJ2-7 TRBD1 many TRBV6-5 CASRVPTGEQYF TGTGCCAGCAGGGTACCGACAGGGGAGCAGTACTTC
TRBJ2-6 - - TRBV11-2 CASSFFPGSNLRGSGANVLTF TGTGCCAGCAGCTTCTTTCCGGGATCCAACCTCAGGGGCTCTGGGGCCAACGTCCTGACTTTC
TRBJ1-5 - - TRBV6-2/TRBV6-3 CASSGGDQPQHF TGTGCCAGCTCGGGAGGGGATCAGCCCCAGCATTTT
TRBJ2-5 TRBD1 - TRBV15 CATSLGQGKETQYF TGTGCCACCAGCCTAGGACAGGGAAAAGAGACCCAGTACTTC
TRBJ1-1 - few TRBV18 CASSREGENTEAFF TGTGCCAGCTCACGTGAGGGGGAAAACACTGAAGCTTTCTTT
TRBJ2-2 - few TRBV7-6 CASSLASRGFGTGELFF TGTGCCAGCAGCTTAGCGAGCAGGGGCTTTGGCACCGGGGAGCTGTTTTTT
TRBJ1-6 - - TRBV7-9 CVSSRDALNSPLHF TGTGTCAGCAGCCGAGATGCCCTAAATTCACCCCTCCACTTT
TRBJ1-5 - many TRBV24-1 CATSDPASNQPQHF TGTGCCACCAGTGATCCGGCAAGCAATCAGCCCCAGCATTTT
TRBJ2-1 - few TRBV2 CASSEWSAGNEQFF TGTGCCAGCAGTGAATGGTCAGCGGGCAATGAGCAGTTCTTC
TRBJ2-3 - few TRBV5-1 CASSLGSVRSTDTQYF TGCGCCAGCAGCTTGGGTAGCGTCCGGAGCACAGATACGCAGTATTTT
TRBJ2-7 - many TRBV2 CASRGDTLYEQYF TGTGCCAGCAGAGGGGACACCCTCTACGAGCAGTACTTC
TRBJ1-5 - few TRBV6-2/TRBV6-3 CASSRGQVGNQPQHF TGTGCCAGCAGCCGCGGACAAGTCGGGAATCAGCCCCAGCATTTT
TRBJ1-1 - - TRBV29-1 CSASQGSVPMNTEAFF TGCAGCGCCTCACAGGGTTCAGTCCCAATGAACACTGAAGCTTTCTTT
TRBJ2-3 - - TRBV11-2 CASSLFHGTDTQYF TGTGCCAGCAGCTTATTCCACGGCACAGATACGCAGTATTTT
TRBJ2-1 - many TRBV29-1 CSVHYNEQFF TGCAGCGTTCACTACAATGAGCAGTTCTTC
TRBJ1-2 TRBD1 - TRBV6-4 CASKQGATYGYTF TGTGCCAGCAAACAGGGGGCGACCTATGGCTACACCTTC
TRBJ1-5 - few TRBV5-5 CASSLAGNYQPQHF TGTGCCAGCAGCTTGGCCGGCAACTATCAGCCCCAGCATTTT
TRBJ2-2 TRBD1 - TRBV7-7 CASSFKPGQGSTGELFF TGTGCCAGCAGCTTCAAACCGGGACAGGGTTCCACCGGGGAGCTGTTTTTT
TRBJ1-2 - few TRBV18 CASSSDTPNYGYTF TGTGCCAGCTCATCCGACACCCCTAACTATGGCTACACCTTC
TRBJ2-5 TRBD2 few TRBV4-2 CASSHGGLAGQETQYF TGTGCCAGCAGCCATGGTGGACTAGCGGGCCAAGAGACCCAGTACTTC
TRBJ2-3 - - TRBV10-1 CASRGSVRDTQYF TGCGCCAGCAGGGGCTCGGTGAGGGATACGCAGTATTTT
TRBJ2-5 TRBD2 few TRBV23-1 CASSLAGSKETQYF TGCGCCAGTTCCTTAGCGGGATCGAAAGAGACCCAGTACTTC
TRBJ1-3 - many TRBV7-9 CASSNGPYYTIYF TGTGCCAGCAGCAATGGTCCTTATTACACCATATATTTT
TRBJ1-1 - many TRBV7-9 CASSRLGQNTEAFF TGTGCCAGCAGCCGTCTCGGCCAGAACACTGAAGCTTTCTTT
TRBJ2-7 TRBD2 few TRBV9 CAILPGLAGIQYF TGTGCCATCCTACCGGGACTAGCGGGAATACAGTACTTC
TRBJ1-1 - few TRBV29-1 CSVTGTAFF TGCAGCGTTACAGGGACAGCTTTCTTT
TRBJ2-1 TRBD2 many TRBV20-1 CSAIRTSGAHNEQFF TGCAGTGCTATCCGGACTAGCGGAGCCCACAATGAGCAGTTCTTC
TRBJ2-7 - few TRBV6-1 CASSLLGDGTYEQYF TGTGCCAGCAGTCTTTTGGGGGACGGGACCTACGAGCAGTACTTC
TRBJ2-7 - many TRBV5-1 CASSLGIGWGTEQYF TGCGCCAGCAGCTTGGGGATAGGGTGGGGTACGGAGCAGTACTTC
TRBJ1-4 - few TRBV7-9 CASSLARTPGEKLFF TGTGCCAGCAGCTTAGCGCGGACCCCCGGGGAAAAACTGTTTTTT
TRBJ1-6 - few TRBV6-6 CASSSSGNSPLHF TGTGCCAGCAGTTCGTCCGGGAATTCACCCCTCCACTTT
TRBJ1-1 - - TRBV6-2/TRBV6-3 CASSYGSENTEAFF TGTGCCAGCAGTTACGGCAGCGAGAACACTGAAGCTTTCTTT
TRBJ1-1 TRBD1 - TRBV20-1 CSARSQAGQGYTEAFF TGCAGTGCTAGATCCCAGGCTGGACAGGGGTACACTGAAGCTTTCTTT
TRBJ2-6 - few TRBV7-8 CASSLGQERGSGANVLTF TGTGCCAGCAGCTTAGGTCAGGAAAGGGGATCTGGGGCCAACGTCCTGACTTTC
TRBJ2-7 - - TRBV6-1 CASLPFYEQYF TGTGCCAGTCTCCCCTTCTACGAGCAGTACTTC
TRBJ2-1 - few TRBV18 CASSPPLGKEQFF TGTGCCAGCTCACCCCCCCTTGGTAAAGAGCAGTTCTTC